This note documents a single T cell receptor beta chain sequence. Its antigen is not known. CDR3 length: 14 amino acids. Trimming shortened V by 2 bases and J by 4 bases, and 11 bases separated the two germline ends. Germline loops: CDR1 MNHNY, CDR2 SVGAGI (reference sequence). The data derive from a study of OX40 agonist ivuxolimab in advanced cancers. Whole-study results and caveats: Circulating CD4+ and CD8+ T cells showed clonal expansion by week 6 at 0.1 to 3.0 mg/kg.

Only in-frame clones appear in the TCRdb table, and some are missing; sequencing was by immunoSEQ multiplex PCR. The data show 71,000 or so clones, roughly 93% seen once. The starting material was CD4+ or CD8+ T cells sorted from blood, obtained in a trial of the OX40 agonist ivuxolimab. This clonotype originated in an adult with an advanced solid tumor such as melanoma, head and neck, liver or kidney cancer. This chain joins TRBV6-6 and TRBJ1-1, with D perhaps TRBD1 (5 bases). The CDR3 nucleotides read TGTGCCAGCAGTTACGGGGGAGGTGGCACTGAAGCTTTCTTT. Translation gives CASSYGGGGTEAFF.